Reported below is one TCR beta chain. This sample was included in a study of blood T cells in healthy people across ages. For the second PCR, which ran for about 7 to 11 cycles, a sample-barcoded 5' primer and a J-beta primer mix were used. MiXCR, run by TCRdb on the 5' RACE reads, gives a single entry per CDR3 protein. The repertoire consists of 1.5 million to 2 million distinct CDR3 sequences, with around 48% occurring once and the leading ten covering around 2.1%. Germline values: CDR1 SGHRS, CDR2 YFSETQ. Trimming took off 0 bases at V and 0 bases at J, with 9 bases between the two ends. The length of the CDR3 is 15 residues.

Sequenced material: blood. The chain employs TRBV5-1 and TRBJ1-2; D not resolved. The clonotype was recovered from a woman aged 40 to 50 in good health. The CDR3 loop is CASSLDGQPNYGYTF. The CDR3 DNA sequence: TGCGCCAGCAGCTTGGATGGGCAGCCTAACTATGGCTACACCTTC.